These 18 T cell receptor beta chains came from one sample sequenced in a study of memory CD4+ T cells and cytomegalovirus serostatus. Assay: immunoSEQ multiplex PCR; the TCRdb copy retains only in-frame clones and omits some. The data show about 52,000 clones, approximately 78% seen once. The sort gate was single viable CD3+CD4+CD8-CD45RO+ cells for memory CD4+ T cells. The specimen sequenced was memory CD4+ T cells from blood. The receptors derive from an adult in good health and CMV-seronegative.

The CDR3 is CASSRLLGGDYEQYF. The DNA for the CDR3 is TGTGCCAGCAGCCGACTCCTCGGGGGAGACTACGAGCAGTACTTC. This chain joins TRBV6-1 and TRBJ2-7, with a possible D match to TRBD2 (6 bases). Germline V lookup: CDR1 MNHNS, CDR2 SASEGT. There are 15 residues in the CDR3. V was pared by 6 bases and J by 3 bases, with 18 bases between.

This clone has only a few counts. The chain joins TRBV4-3 to TRBJ1-1, with a tentative D call TRBD1 (5 bases). V lost 4 bases to trimming and J lost 0 bases, with 12 bases between them. CDR3 size: 15 residues. Germline CDR1 and CDR2: LGHNA and YSLEER. CDR3 amino acids: CASSLGTAMNTEAFF. DNA of the CDR3: TGCGCCAGCAGCCTCGGGACTGCGATGAACACTGAAGCTTTCTTT.

The rearrangement uses TRBV4-1 and TRBJ2-3; either TRBD1 or TRBD2 may fit D (5 bases each). Germline CDR1 MGHRA, CDR2 YSYEKL. CDR3 length: 14 amino acids. V lost 3 bases and J lost 4, with 11 bases in between. Written as DNA, the CDR3 is TGCGCCAGCAGCCACCTAGCAGGGTCAGATACGCAGTATTTT. Translated: CASSHLAGSDTQYF.

V and J are TRBV7-2 and TRBJ2-5; D may be TRBD1 or TRBD2 (5 bases each). Germline values: CDR1 SGHTA, CDR2 FQGNSA. The CDR3 has 16 residues. V lost 1 base to trimming and J lost 1 base, with 13 bases between them. CDR3 coding DNA: TGTGCCAGCAGCTTAGGGGGGACGGCCATCCAAGAGACCCAGTACTTC. Translation: CASSLGGTAIQETQYF.

The chain links TRBV7-9 to TRBJ2-5; D may correspond to TRBD1 or TRBD2 (5 bases each). The DNA end is a closer match to TRBJ2-7, so the J assignment may be wrong. This CDR3 has 16 residues. Germline-derived CDR1 and CDR2 are SEHNR and FQNEAQ (reference sequence). CDR3 in DNA: TGTGCCAGCAGCTCCCCCCCTGGGGACGGAGCCTACGAGCAGTACTTC. The encoded protein is CASSSPPGDGAYEQYF.

This rearrangement joins TRBV5-6 to TRBJ2-6; 9 bases align to TRBD1. This CDR3 comprises 18 residues. Germline V gene sequence: CDR1 SGHDT, CDR2 YYEEEE. With V trimmed by 5 bases and J by 4 bases, 13 bases remained unmatched. The CDR3 sequence: CASSKWGTGSAGANVLTF. CDR3 bases: TGTGCCAGCAGTAAATGGGGGACAGGGTCTGCAGGGGCCAACGTCCTGACTTTC.

This chain joins TRBV4-2 and TRBJ1-4; D call uncertain. The CDR3 has 20 amino acids. Trimming left V 0 bases short and J 0 bases short, with 20 bases between. Germline V gene lookup returns CDR1 LGHNA and CDR2 YNFKEQ. CDR3 residues: CASSQDGAAAVSATNEKLFF. The CDR3 DNA reads as TGTGCCAGCAGCCAAGATGGAGCTGCAGCCGTTTCTGCAACTAATGAAAAACTGTTTTTT.

The CDR3 region has the DNA TGTGCCAGCAGCTTGGAGAGGTCCAAAAACATTCAGTACTTC. Encoded protein: CASSLERSKNIQYF. This chain joins TRBV7-2 and TRBJ2-4; unclear D gene. The germline gives CDR1 SGHTA, CDR2 FQGNSA. The CDR3 covers 14 residues. Trimming removed 3 bases at V and 2 bases at J, with 8 bases between.

This chain connects TRBV19 to TRBJ1-2; D is possibly TRBD1 (6 bases). V was clipped by 5 bases and J by 4 bases, with 14 bases between them. CDR1 and CDR2 (germline): LNHDA, SQIVND (reference sequence). The CDR3 length is 14 residues. The CDR3 nucleotides read TGTGCCAGTAGTGCAGGGGCATCGGGCTATGGCTACACCTTC. This encodes CASSAGASGYGYTF.

The V gene is TRBV28, the J gene TRBJ2-5, with no clear D. The germline V gene encodes CDR1 MDHEN and CDR2 SYDVKM. The V end lost 2 bases, the J end lost 4 bases, and 17 bases lay between the germline ends. The CDR3 is made up of 16 amino acids. CDR3 bases: TGTGCCAGCAGTTTACGCCCAGGCTTCGGTCGAGAGACCCAGTACTTC. Translating gives CASSLRPGFGRETQYF.

The chain carries TRBV28 and TRBJ1-2; D gene uncertain. CDR1 and CDR2 from the germline V gene are MDHEN and SYDVKM. V gave up 8 bases and J gave up 7 bases, with 14 bases separating them. The CDR3 spans 12 residues. The CDR3 loop reads CASLPPKGGYTF. The CDR3 DNA sequence: TGTGCCAGCTTGCCCCCGAAGGGTGGCTACACCTTC.

On this clone: The junction does not match germline at one end; this may be a read error. The V call is TRBV2, the J call TRBJ1-1; D is unresolved. The germline V gene has CDR1 SNHLY and CDR2 FYNNEI. The CDR3 length is 12 residues. The CDR3 protein is CASSEVNTEAFF. The CDR3 DNA sequence: TGTGCCAGCAGTGAAGTGAACACCGAAGCTTTCTTT.

CDR3 residues: CASSIGPGGNQPQHF. CDR3 in DNA: TGTGCCAGTAGTATCGGCCCTGGAGGCAATCAGCCCCAGCATTTT. This chain connects TRBV19 to TRBJ1-5; D gene unclear. The germline gives CDR1 LNHDA, CDR2 SQIVND (reference sequence). The V end was cut by 3 bases, the J end by 2 bases, with 11 bases between. The CDR3 totals 15 residues.

This chain uses TRBV2 with TRBJ1-4; no firm D call. The CDR3 totals 13 residues. Germline CDR1 SNHLY, CDR2 FYNNEI. The V and J ends lost 4 bases and 7 bases respectively, with 10 bases between them. Here the CDR3 DNA reads TGTGCCAGCAGTGCGGGTCCGGCTGAAAAACTGTTTTTT. Amino acids: CASSAGPAEKLFF.

This clone was found once. The chain joins TRBV7-9 to TRBJ2-3; D gene uncertain. Per the germline V gene, CDR1 is SEHNR and CDR2 is FQNEAQ (reference sequence). The CDR3 extends over 15 amino acids. The V end was cut by 0 bases, the J end by 6 bases, with 13 bases between. CDR3 amino acids: CASSLANMAIDTQYF. CDR3 bases: TGTGCCAGCAGCTTAGCGAATATGGCCATTGATACGCAGTATTTT.

V gene TRBV7-2 combines with J gene TRBJ1-5; no clear D gene. The V end was cut by 1 base, the J end by 5 bases, with 6 bases between. CDR1 is SGHTA, CDR2 FQGNSA, per germline. The CDR3 has 13 amino acids. CDR3 amino acids: CASSLDRDQPQHF. CDR3 nucleotide sequence: TGTGCCAGCAGCTTAGACAGAGATCAGCCCCAGCATTTT.

This chain uses TRBV10-3 with TRBJ2-5; the D call may be TRBD1 or TRBD2 (5 bases each). The end of the DNA is better explained by TRBJ2-7, so the J call may be wrong. The CDR3 contains 11 residues. Germline V gene lookup returns CDR1 ENHRY and CDR2 SYGVKD. CDR3 in amino acids: CAIRGAYEQYF. As DNA, the CDR3 is TGTGCCATCAGGGGGGCCTACGAGCAGTACTTC.

In DNA form, the CDR3 reads TGCGCCAGCAGCCCTCGACAGGGGGCGAATGATGGCTACACCTTC. This encodes CASSPRQGANDGYTF. The chain combines TRBV4-3 with TRBJ1-2; 10 nucleotides line up with TRBD1. Germline assignment: CDR1 LGHNA and CDR2 YSLEER. Trimming took 4 bases from V and 6 from J; bases not matched to a gene: 8. The CDR3 covers 15 residues.